Listed below are T cell receptor beta chains from one sample, sequenced in a study of shared clonotypes between healthy human individuals. Assay: immunoSEQ multiplex PCR; the TCRdb copy retains only in-frame clones and omits some. The sample shows some 380,000 clones, around 96% of them seen only once. The specimen was memory CD8+ T cells sorted from blood. The source is a man under 40 in good health. CDR3s include the opening cysteine and the closing phenylalanine or tryptophan. The D gene is left open where the match is weak.

D gene | J gene | V gene | CDR3 protein | CDR3 DNA
TRBD2 | TRBJ2-1 | TRBV14 | CASSQLIPSGSGDEQFF | TGTGCCAGCAGCCAATTAATTCCTAGCGGGAGTGGGGATGAGCAGTTCTTC
- | TRBJ2-3 | TRBV6-1 | CASTEWGDTQYF | TGTGCCAGCACCGAATGGGGGGATACGCAGTATTTT
TRBD2 | TRBJ2-1 | TRBV7-9 | CASSHSSGWANEQFF | TGTGCCAGCAGCCATTCTAGCGGGTGGGCAAATGAGCAGTTCTTC
- | TRBJ1-3 | TRBV4-1 | CASSQDRSGTIYF | TGCGCCAGCAGCCAAGATCGAAGTGGCACCATATATTTT
- | TRBJ1-3 | TRBV10-2 | CASSESGGRNTIYF | TGCGCCAGCAGTGAGTCAGGGGGTAGAAACACCATATATTTT
- | TRBJ2-1 | TRBV5-1 | CASSQGRDNEQFF | TGCGCCAGCAGTCAGGGCAGGGACAATGAGCAGTTCTTC
- | TRBJ2-2 | TRBV10-2 | CASSELFATGELFF | TGCGCCAGCAGTGAGCTTTTCGCCACCGGGGAGCTGTTTTTT
- | TRBJ1-2 | TRBV6-5 | CASSYSGYYGYTF | TGTGCCAGCAGTTACTCGGGGTACTATGGCTACACCTTC
TRBD2 | TRBJ2-1 | TRBV2 | CASSGGLAGGHRSVPIYNEQFF | TGTGCCAGCAGTGGGGGACTAGCGGGAGGGCATCGATCAGTGCCTATCTACAATGAGCAGTTCTTC
TRBD1 | TRBJ2-7 | TRBV28 | CASSSPDRAYEQYF | TGTGCCAGCAGTTCCCCCGACAGGGCCTACGAGCAGTACTTC
- | TRBJ2-4 | TRBV19 | CASSLGLETIQYF | TGTGCCAGTAGTCTTGGACTCGAAACGATTCAGTACTTC
- | TRBJ2-7 | TRBV6-5 | CASSSIGTEQYF | TGTGCCAGCAGTTCGATAGGTACTGAGCAGTACTTC
- | TRBJ2-5 | TRBV20-1 | CSARVRETQYF | TGCAGTGCTAGGGTCAGGGAGACCCAGTACTTC
TRBD2 | TRBJ2-3 | TRBV5-4 | CASSLSVLAGTDTQYF | TGTGCCAGCAGCTTGAGTGTACTAGCGGGCACAGATACGCAGTATTTT
- | TRBJ2-7 | TRBV6-6 | CASSHGPNYEQYF | TGTGCCAGCAGTCACGGGCCTAACTACGAGCAGTACTTC
TRBD2 | TRBJ2-2 | TRBV11-2 | CASSLSGGRSRTGELFF | TGTGCCAGCAGCTTATCAGGCGGGAGAAGTCGCACCGGGGAGCTGTTTTTT
TRBD2 | TRBJ2-1 | TRBV30 | CAWSPSGSPYEQFF | TGTGCCTGGAGCCCGAGCGGGAGCCCCTATGAGCAGTTCTTC
TRBD2 | TRBJ2-2 | TRBV10-1 | CASSGGAGGPGTGELFF | TGCGCCAGCAGTGGGGGTGCGGGAGGGCCGGGCACCGGGGAGCTGTTTTTT
- | TRBJ1-2 | TRBV4-1 | CASSQVGSYGYTF | TGCGCCAGCAGCCAAGTAGGAAGCTATGGCTACACCTTC
- | TRBJ1-5 | TRBV5-1 | CASSLAGTGQPQHF | TGCGCCAGCAGCTTGGCAGGGACGGGGCAGCCCCAGCATTTT
- | TRBJ2-6 | TRBV25-1 | CASRYLDLHSGANVLTF | TGTGCCAGCAGGTATCTAGATCTCCACTCTGGGGCCAACGTCCTGACTTTC
- | TRBJ2-1 | TRBV21-1 | CASRGAGSRNEQFF | TGTGCCAGCAGAGGGGCGGGATCTCGGAATGAGCAGTTCTTC
- | TRBJ1-2 | TRBV28 | CASRGGATNYGYTF | TGTGCCAGCAGGGGGGGGGCCACTAACTATGGCTACACCTTC